What follows are 14 T cell receptor beta chains derived from one specimen sequenced in a study of cytomegalovirus exposure and HLA in healthy donors. 60 Vbeta and 13 Jbeta primers were used in PCR. Method: immunoSEQ multiplex PCR; TCRdb's copy keeps in-frame clones and lacks some. This sample has approximately 210,000 clones; about nine tenths occur once, and the top ten carry around 1.4%. Input material: PBMCs. The receptors stem from a man aged 25 to 45 in good health and CMV-seronegative.

The V call is TRBV6-5, the J call TRBJ2-7; tentative D call: TRBD1 (7 bases). Trimming took 3 bases from V and 2 from J, leaving 14 bases between them. The CDR3 consists of 15 residues. CDR1 MNHEY and CDR2 SVGAGI come from the germline V gene. This CDR3 is CASSYAGQITYEQYF. The CDR3 nucleotides are TGTGCCAGCAGTTATGCGGGACAGATCACCTACGAGCAGTACTTC.

The chain joins TRBV7-9 to TRBJ1-1; TRBD1 matches at 11 bases. Unmatched junction bases numbered 6, after V lost 5 bases and J lost 4 bases. The germline V gene encodes CDR1 SEHNR and CDR2 FQNEAQ (reference sequence). The CDR3 sequence is 15 residues long. CDR3 amino acids: CASSRTGGATTEAFF. The CDR3 DNA follows: TGTGCCAGCAGCCGGACAGGGGGCGCGACCACTGAAGCTTTCTTT. Full variable domain (outside the CDR3, taken from reference TRBV7-9 and TRBJ1-1): DTGVSQNPRHKITKRGQNVTFRCDPISEHNRLYWYRQTLGQGPEFLTYFQNEAQLEKSRLLSDRFSAERPKGSFSTLEIQRTEQGDSAMYLCASSRTGGATTEAFFGQGTRLTVV.

This clone was detected only once. The chain carries TRBV10-3 and TRBJ1-2; possibly TRBD1 for D (5 bases). V lost 0 bases, J lost 1 base, and 15 bases lay in between. From germline, CDR1 is ENHRY and CDR2 SYGVKD. CDR3 length: 17 amino acids. The CDR3 DNA is TGTGCCATCAGTGAGTCCAACGGTCGGGGGGTTAACTATGGCTACACCTTC. It yields the protein CAISESNGRGVNYGYTF.

The V call is TRBV4-3, the J call TRBJ2-5; 11 bases are shared with TRBD2. The closer fit of TRBJ2-7 to the DNA end suggests the J call may be wrong. The CDR3 is 17 amino acids. Looked up from germline, CDR1 is LGHNA and CDR2 is YSLEER. The CDR3 sequence: CASSLTSGGLGDYEQYF. For the CDR3, the DNA is TGCGCCAGCAGTCTCACTAGCGGGGGACTCGGGGACTACGAGCAGTACTTC.

The J gene is TRBJ2-5, the V gene TRBV5-1, with 8 positions matching TRBD2. The CDR3 covers 16 residues. V shed 0 bases, J shed 5 bases, and the junction held 9 bases outside the gene matches. Germline V CDR1 and CDR2: SGHRS, YFSETQ. The CDR3 region has the DNA TGCGCCAGCAGCTTGGGGCTAGCGGGCGTTTCGGAGACCCAGTACTTC. Protein: CASSLGLAGVSETQYF.

The gene calls are TRBV7-2 and TRBJ1-2; 7 nucleotides align to TRBD1. The CDR3 totals 12 residues. CDR1 and CDR2 (germline): SGHTA, FQGNSA. Trimming removed 6 bases from V and 7 bases from J; junction bases left unmatched: 5. CDR3 in amino acids: CASSKDRVGYTF. The CDR3 DNA sequence: TGTGCCAGCAGTAAAGACAGGGTTGGCTACACCTTC. The full variable domain, its missing parts supplied by reference TRBV7-2 and TRBJ1-2, is GAGVSQSPSNKVTEKGKDVELRCDPISGHTALYWYRQSLGQGLEFLIYFQGNSAPDKSGLPSDRFSAERTGGSVSTLTIQRTQQEDSAVYLCASSKDRVGYTFGSGTRLTVV.

The gene calls are TRBV14 and TRBJ1-5; TRBD1 matches 8 bases. The J segment lost 13 bases and the V segment lost 8 bases, leaving 13 bases of the junction unmatched. The CDR3 length is 13 residues. Germline V gives CDR1 SGHDN, CDR2 FVKESK. Here the CDR3 reads CASSGVGQGAQHF. The DNA for the CDR3 is TGTGCCAGCTCCGGAGTCGGACAGGGTGCTCAGCATTTT. Drawing the rest from reference TRBV14 and TRBJ1-5, the complete variable domain is EAGVTQFPSHSVIEKGQTVTLRCDPISGHDNLYWYRRVMGKEIKFLLHFVKESKQDESGMPNNRFLAERTGGTYSTLKVQPAELEDSGVYFCASSGVGQGAQHFGDGTRLSIL.

The V and J genes are TRBV27 and TRBJ1-2; 7 nucleotides line up with TRBD1. The CDR3 sequence is 14 residues long. V shed 8 bases and J 1 base; nucleotides not matched to a gene: 7. From germline, CDR1 is MNHEY and CDR2 SMNVEV (reference sequence). CDR3 loop: CASSPGQLNYGYTF. CDR3 bases: TGTGCCAGCTCTCCGGGACAGCTTAACTATGGCTACACCTTC.

V and J are TRBV4-1 and TRBJ1-1, with D perhaps TRBD1 (6 bases). With 2 bases removed from V and 11 bases from J, the gap between germline ends came to 15 bases. Germline assignment: CDR1 MGHRA and CDR2 YSYEKL. This CDR3 is 13 amino acids long. The CDR3 nucleotides read TGCGCCAGCAGCCAATTCAGGGGATCAGAGGCTTTCTTT. Residues: CASSQFRGSEAFF.

This clone turned up a few times. The chain has TRBV5-4 and TRBJ1-1, with 7 bases matching TRBD1. The length of the CDR3 is 14 residues. CDR1 is SGHNT and CDR2 is YYREEE in the germline V gene (reference sequence). V lost 3 bases and J lost 2; bases outside the gene matches: 4. Here the CDR3 DNA reads TGTGCCAGCAGCTGGGGACAGAGCAACACTGAAGCTTTCTTT. This translates into CASSWGQSNTEAFF.

V and J are TRBV11-2 and TRBJ2-6; D is possibly TRBD1 (5 bases). CDR1 is SGHAT and CDR2 is FQNNGV in the germline V gene. This CDR3 spans 17 amino acids. Between the trimmed V and J ends, which lost 4 bases and 0 bases, there was a span of 13 bases. This chain's CDR3 is CASSYRPPNSGANVLTF. DNA of the CDR3: TGTGCCAGCAGCTACAGGCCTCCTAACTCTGGGGCCAACGTCCTGACTTTC.

The genes are TRBV5-1 and TRBJ2-2; D is undetermined. CDR1 and CDR2 from the germline V gene are SGHRS and YFSETQ. Trimming shortened V by 0 bases and J by 5 bases, and 17 bases separated the two germline ends. The CDR3 runs 17 residues. CDR3 protein: CASSLGAPGIGTGELFF. The CDR3 nucleotides read TGCGCCAGCAGCTTGGGGGCCCCCGGTATTGGGACCGGGGAGCTGTTTTTT.

The rearrangement uses TRBV4-2 and TRBJ2-3; D possibly corresponds to TRBD2 (5 bases). CDR3 length: 16 amino acids. Between the trimmed V and J ends, which lost 0 bases and 4 bases, there was a span of 14 bases. Germline loops: CDR1 LGHNA, CDR2 YNFKEQ. The CDR3 sequence: CASSQESGSGSDTQYF. The CDR3 nucleotides are TGTGCCAGCAGCCAAGAGTCGGGGTCTGGGTCAGATACGCAGTATTTT.

The chain links TRBV20-1 to TRBJ2-1; D is unresolved. The V gene's germline CDR1 is DFQATT and CDR2 SNEGSKA (reference sequence). Trimming cost V 7 bases and J 5 bases, with 6 bases left between them. CDR3 length equals 10 residues. The CDR3 protein is CSGRDNEQFF. The CDR3 DNA reads as TGCAGTGGACGGGACAATGAGCAGTTCTTC.